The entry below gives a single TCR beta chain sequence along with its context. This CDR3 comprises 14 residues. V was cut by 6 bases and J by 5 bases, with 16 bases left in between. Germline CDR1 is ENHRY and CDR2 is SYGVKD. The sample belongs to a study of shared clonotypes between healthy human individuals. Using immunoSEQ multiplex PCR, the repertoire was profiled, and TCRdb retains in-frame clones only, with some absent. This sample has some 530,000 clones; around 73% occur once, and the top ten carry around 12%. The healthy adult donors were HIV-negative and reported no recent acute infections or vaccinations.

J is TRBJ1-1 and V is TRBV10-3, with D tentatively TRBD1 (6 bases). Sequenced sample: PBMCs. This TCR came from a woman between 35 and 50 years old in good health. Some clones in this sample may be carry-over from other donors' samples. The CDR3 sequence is CAIRRTEVNTEAFF. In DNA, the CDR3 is TGTGCCATCAGGCGGACAGAAGTCAATACTGAAGCTTTCTTT.